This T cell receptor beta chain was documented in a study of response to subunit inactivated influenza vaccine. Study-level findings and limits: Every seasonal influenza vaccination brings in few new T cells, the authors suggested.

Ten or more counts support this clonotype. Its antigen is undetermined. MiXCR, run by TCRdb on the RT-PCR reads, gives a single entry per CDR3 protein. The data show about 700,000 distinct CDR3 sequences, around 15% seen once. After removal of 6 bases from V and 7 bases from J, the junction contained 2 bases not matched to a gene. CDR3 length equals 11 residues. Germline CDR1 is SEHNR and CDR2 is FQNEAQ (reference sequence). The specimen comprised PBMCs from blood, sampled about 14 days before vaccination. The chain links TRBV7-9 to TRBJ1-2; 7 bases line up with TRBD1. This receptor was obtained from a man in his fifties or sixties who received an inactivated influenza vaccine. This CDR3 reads CASSDRAGYTF. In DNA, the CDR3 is TGTGCCAGCAGTGACAGGGCTGGCTACACCTTC.